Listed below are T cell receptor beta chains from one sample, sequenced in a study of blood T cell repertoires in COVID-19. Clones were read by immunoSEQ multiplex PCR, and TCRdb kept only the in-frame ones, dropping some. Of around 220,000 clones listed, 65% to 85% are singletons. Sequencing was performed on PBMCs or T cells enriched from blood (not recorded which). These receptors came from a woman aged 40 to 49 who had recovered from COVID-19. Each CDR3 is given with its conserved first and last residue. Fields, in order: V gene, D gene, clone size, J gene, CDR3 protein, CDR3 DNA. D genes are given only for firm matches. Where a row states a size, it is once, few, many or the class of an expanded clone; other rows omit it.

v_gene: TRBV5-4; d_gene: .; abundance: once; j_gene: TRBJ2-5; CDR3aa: CASSLGTPPGTQYF; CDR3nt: TGTGCCAGCAGCTTGGGCACTCCCCCTGGGACCCAGTACTTC
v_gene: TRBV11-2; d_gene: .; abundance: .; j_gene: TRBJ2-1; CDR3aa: CASRRWGGGSSYNEQFF; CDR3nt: TGTGCCAGCAGACGCTGGGGCGGAGGGAGCTCCTACAATGAGCAGTTCTTC
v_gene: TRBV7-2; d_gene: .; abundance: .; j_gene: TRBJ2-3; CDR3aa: CASSLILPGAQRYF; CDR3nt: TGTGCCAGCAGCTTGATACTTCCTGGGGCCCAGAGGTATTTT
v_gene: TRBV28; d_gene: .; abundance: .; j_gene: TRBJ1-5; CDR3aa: CASSPSQVGRQPQHF; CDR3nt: TGTGCCAGCAGTCCCTCCCAGGTTGGGCGTCAGCCCCAGCATTTT
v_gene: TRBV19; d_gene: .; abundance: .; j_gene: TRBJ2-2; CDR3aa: CASGRTPNTGELFF; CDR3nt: TGTGCCAGTGGGAGGACACCGAACACCGGGGAGCTGTTTTTT
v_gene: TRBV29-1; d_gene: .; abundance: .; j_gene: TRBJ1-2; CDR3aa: CSVEDLTGGYTF; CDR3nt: TGCAGCGTTGAAGATTTGACTGGGGGCTACACCTTC
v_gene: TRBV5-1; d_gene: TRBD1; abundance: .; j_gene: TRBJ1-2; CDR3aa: CASSLVQGADGYTF; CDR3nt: TGCGCCAGCAGCTTGGTCCAGGGGGCGGATGGCTACACCTTC
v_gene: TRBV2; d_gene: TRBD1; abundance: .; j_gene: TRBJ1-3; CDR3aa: CASSAEGQGFVGNTIYF; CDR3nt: TGTGCCAGCAGTGCTGAGGGACAGGGGTTCGTTGGAAACACCATATATTTT
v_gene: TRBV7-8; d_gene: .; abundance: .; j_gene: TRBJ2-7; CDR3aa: CASSLQLIYEQYF; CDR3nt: TGTGCCAGCAGCTTGCAACTGATTTACGAGCAGTACTTC
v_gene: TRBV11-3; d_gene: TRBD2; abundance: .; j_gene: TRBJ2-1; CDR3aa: CASTASGTSGYNEQFF; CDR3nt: TGTGCCAGCACCGCATCGGGGACTAGCGGTTACAATGAGCAGTTCTTC
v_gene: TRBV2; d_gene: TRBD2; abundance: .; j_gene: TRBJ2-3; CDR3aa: CASSEFQREIDTQYF; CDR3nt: TGTGCCAGCAGTGAATTTCAGCGGGAGATAGATACGCAGTATTTT
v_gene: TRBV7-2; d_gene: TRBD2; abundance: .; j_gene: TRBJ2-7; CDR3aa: CASSLGLAGNSRQYF; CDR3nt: TGTGCCAGCAGCTTGGGACTAGCGGGTAACTCGAGGCAGTACTTC
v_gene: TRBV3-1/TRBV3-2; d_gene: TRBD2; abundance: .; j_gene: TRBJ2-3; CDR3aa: CASRRAGETDTQYF; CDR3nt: TGTGCCAGCAGAAGAGCGGGAGAGACAGATACGCAGTATTTT
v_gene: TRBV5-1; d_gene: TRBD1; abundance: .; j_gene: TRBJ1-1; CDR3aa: CASSLTGVPEAFF; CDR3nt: TGCGCCAGCAGCTTGACAGGGGTGCCTGAAGCTTTCTTT
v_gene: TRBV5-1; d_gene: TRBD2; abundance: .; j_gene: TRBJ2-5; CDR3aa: CASRPTSGRAPETQYF; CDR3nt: TGCGCCAGCAGGCCGACTAGCGGGAGGGCCCCAGAGACCCAGTACTTC
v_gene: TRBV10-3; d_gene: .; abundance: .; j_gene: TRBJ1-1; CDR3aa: CAISESGGGLLEAFF; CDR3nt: TGTGCCATCAGTGAGTCAGGGGGGGGGCTTCTTGAAGCTTTCTTT
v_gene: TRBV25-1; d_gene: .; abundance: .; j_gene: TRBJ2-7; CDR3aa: CASSVDGSSYEQYF; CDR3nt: TGTGCCAGCAGTGTGGACGGGAGCTCCTACGAGCAGTACTTC
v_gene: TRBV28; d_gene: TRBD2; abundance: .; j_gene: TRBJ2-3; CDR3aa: CASTSSGISDTQYF; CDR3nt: TGTGCCAGCACCTCTAGCGGGATAAGCGATACGCAGTATTTT
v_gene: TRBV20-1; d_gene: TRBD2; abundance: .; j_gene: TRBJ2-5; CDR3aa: CSASEAGGIQETQYF; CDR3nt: TGCAGTGCTAGTGAAGCGGGAGGGATCCAAGAGACCCAGTACTTC
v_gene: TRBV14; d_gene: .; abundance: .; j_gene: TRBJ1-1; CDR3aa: CASSQDLRTVAFF; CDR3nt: TGTGCCAGCAGCCAAGATCTTAGGACAGTGGCTTTCTTT
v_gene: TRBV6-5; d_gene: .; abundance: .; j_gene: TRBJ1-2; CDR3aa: CASSYSGSNYGYTF; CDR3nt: TGTGCCAGCAGTTACTCCGGTAGCAACTATGGCTACACCTTC
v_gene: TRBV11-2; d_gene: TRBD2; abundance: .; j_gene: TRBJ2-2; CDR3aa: CASSTWTSRNTGELFF; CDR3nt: TGTGCCAGCAGCACCTGGACTAGCAGGAACACCGGGGAGCTGTTTTTT
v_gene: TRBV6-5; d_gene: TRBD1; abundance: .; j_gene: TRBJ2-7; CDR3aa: CASIGTGNEQYF; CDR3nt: TGTGCCAGCATAGGGACAGGGAACGAGCAGTACTTC
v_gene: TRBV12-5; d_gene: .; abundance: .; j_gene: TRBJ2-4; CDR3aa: CASGFWLPKSTKNIQYF; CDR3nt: TGTGCTAGTGGTTTTTGGTTGCCGAAGTCTACCAAAAACATTCAGTACTTC
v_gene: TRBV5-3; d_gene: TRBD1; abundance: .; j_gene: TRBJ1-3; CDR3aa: CARSFNTDRGLLNGNTIYF; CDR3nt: TGTGCCAGAAGCTTTAATACTGACAGGGGCTTATTGAATGGAAACACCATATATTTT
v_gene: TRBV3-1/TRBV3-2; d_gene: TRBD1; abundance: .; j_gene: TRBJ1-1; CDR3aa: CASTPTGANTEAFF; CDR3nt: TGTGCCAGCACCCCGACAGGGGCGAACACTGAAGCTTTCTTT
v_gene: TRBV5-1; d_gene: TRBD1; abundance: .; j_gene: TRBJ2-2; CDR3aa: CASSLGQGTGELFF; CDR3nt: TGCGCCAGCAGCTTGGGACAGGGCACCGGGGAGCTGTTTTTT
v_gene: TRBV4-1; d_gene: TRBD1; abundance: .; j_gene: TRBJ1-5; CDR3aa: CASSARQGFSNQPQHF; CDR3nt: TGCGCCAGCAGCGCCCGACAGGGGTTCAGCAATCAGCCCCAGCATTTT
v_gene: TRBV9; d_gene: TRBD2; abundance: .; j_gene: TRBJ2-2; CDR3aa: CASSVKTGTSGSGGELFF; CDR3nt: TGTGCCAGCAGCGTAAAGACCGGGACTAGCGGGAGTGGCGGGGAGCTGTTTTTT
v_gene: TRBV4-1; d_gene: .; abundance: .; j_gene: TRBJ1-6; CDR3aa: CASSQSSGDNSPLHF; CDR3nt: TGCGCCAGCAGCCAGTCAAGCGGAGATAATTCACCCCTCCACTTT
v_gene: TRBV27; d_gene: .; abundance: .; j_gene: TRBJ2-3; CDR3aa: CASSRGTKTDTQYF; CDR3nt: TGTGCCAGCAGCCGCGGAACGAAAACAGATACGCAGTATTTT
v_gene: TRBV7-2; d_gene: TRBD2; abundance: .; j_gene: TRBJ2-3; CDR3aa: CASTRTSGGGTDTQYF; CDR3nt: TGTGCCAGCACCCGTACTAGCGGCGGTGGCACAGATACGCAGTATTTT
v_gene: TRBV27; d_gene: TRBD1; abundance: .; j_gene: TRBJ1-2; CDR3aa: CASNLKRKGGAGYGYTF; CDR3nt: TGTGCCAGCAACTTAAAAAGGAAAGGGGGCGCGGGCTATGGCTACACCTTC
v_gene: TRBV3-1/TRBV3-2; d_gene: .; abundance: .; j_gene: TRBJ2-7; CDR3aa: CASSQGRGGEQYF; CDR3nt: TGTGCCAGCAGCCAGGGCAGGGGCGGCGAGCAGTACTTC
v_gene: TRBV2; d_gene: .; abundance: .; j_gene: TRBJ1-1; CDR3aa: CASRVSPEAFF; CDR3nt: TGTGCCAGCAGAGTTAGCCCTGAAGCTTTCTTT
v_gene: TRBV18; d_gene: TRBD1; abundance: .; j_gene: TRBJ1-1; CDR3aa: CASSLDRGNTEAFF; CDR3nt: TGTGCCAGCTCCCTCGACAGGGGAAACACTGAAGCTTTCTTT
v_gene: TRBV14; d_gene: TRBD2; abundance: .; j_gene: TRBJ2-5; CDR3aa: CASSLSGDQETQYF; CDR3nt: TGTGCCAGCAGCCTTAGCGGGGACCAAGAGACCCAGTACTTC
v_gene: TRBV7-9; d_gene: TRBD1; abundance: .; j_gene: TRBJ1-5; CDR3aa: CASSQDRAQPQHF; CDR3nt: TGTGCCAGCAGCCAAGACAGGGCGCAGCCCCAGCATTTT
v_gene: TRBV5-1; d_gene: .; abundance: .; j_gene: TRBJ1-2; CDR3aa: CASGYGQSGGYTF; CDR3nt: TGCGCCAGCGGCTATGGACAGTCGGGTGGCTACACCTTC
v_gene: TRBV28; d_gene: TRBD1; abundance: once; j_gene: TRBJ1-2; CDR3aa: CASSAGTGVYGYTF; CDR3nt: TGTGCCAGCTCGGCCGGGACAGGGGTCTATGGCTACACCTTC
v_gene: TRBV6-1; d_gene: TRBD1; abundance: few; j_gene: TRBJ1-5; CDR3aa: CASSVSIPGQISNQPQHF; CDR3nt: TGTGCCAGCAGTGTATCGATTCCGGGACAGATTAGCAATCAGCCCCAGCATTTT
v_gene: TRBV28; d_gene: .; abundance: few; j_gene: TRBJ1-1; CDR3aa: CASSLSLGSGGRTEAFF; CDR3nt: TGTGCCAGCAGTTTAAGTCTAGGGTCCGGCGGGAGGACTGAAGCTTTCTTT
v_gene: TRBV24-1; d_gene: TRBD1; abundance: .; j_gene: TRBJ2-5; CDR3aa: CATSDSRGYQETQYF; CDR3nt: TGTGCCACCAGTGATTCCAGGGGGTACCAAGAGACCCAGTACTTC
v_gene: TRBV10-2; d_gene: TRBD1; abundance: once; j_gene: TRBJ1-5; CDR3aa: CASSTQGAQPQHF; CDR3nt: TGCGCCAGCAGCACACAGGGGGCCCAGCCCCAGCATTTT
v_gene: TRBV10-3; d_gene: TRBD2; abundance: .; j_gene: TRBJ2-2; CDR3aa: CAISEHRPGLAGVNTGELFF; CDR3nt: TGTGCCATCAGTGAGCACCGTCCGGGACTAGCGGGAGTAAACACCGGGGAGCTGTTTTTT
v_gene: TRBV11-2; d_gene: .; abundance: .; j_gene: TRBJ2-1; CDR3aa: CASSFLTGRIDNEQFF; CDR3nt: TGTGCCAGCAGCTTTCTTACAGGGCGAATCGACAATGAGCAGTTCTTC
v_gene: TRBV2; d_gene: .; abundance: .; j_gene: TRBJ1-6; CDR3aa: CASHQENSPLHF; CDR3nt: TGTGCCAGTCACCAGGAAAATTCACCCCTCCACTTT
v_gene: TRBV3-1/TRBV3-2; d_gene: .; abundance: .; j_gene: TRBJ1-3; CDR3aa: CASSQASGGNTIYF; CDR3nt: TGTGCCAGCAGCCAAGCGTCAGGAGGAAACACCATATATTTT
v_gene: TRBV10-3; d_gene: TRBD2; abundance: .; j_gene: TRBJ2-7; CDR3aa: CAISEGPRLAGSEQYF; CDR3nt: TGTGCCATCAGTGAGGGGCCGAGACTAGCGGGATCCGAGCAGTACTTC
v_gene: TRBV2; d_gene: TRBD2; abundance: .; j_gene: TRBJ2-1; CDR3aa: CAGHRELADNEQFF; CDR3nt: TGTGCCGGACACCGGGAACTAGCGGACAATGAGCAGTTCTTC
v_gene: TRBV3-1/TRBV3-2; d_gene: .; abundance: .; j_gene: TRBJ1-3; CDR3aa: CASSQTTGWYF; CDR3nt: TGTGCCAGCAGCCAAACAACAGGTTGGTATTTT
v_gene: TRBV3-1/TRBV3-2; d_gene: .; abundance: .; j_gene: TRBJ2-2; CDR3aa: CASSHGGGELFF; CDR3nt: TGTGCCAGCAGCCACGGTGGCGGGGAGCTGTTTTTT
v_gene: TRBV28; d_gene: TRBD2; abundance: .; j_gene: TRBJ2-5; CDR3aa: CASSSGLAGAETQYF; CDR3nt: TGTGCCAGCAGCTCGGGACTAGCGGGAGCTGAGACCCAGTACTTC
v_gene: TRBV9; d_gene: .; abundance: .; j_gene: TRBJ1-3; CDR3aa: CASSVTPRDGNTIYF; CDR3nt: TGTGCCAGCAGCGTTACACCCCGGGATGGAAACACCATATATTTT
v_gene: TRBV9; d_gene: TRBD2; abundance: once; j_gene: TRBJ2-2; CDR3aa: CASSPTSGNGELFF; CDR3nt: TGTGCCAGCAGCCCGACTAGCGGGAACGGGGAGCTGTTTTTT
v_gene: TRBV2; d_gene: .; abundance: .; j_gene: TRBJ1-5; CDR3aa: CASRLWGDQPQHF; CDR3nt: TGTGCCAGCAGATTGTGGGGAGATCAGCCCCAGCATTTT
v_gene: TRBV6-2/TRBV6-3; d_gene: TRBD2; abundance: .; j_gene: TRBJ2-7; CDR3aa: CASSRTRIYEQYF; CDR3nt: TGTGCCAGCAGTCGGACTAGAATCTACGAGCAGTACTTC
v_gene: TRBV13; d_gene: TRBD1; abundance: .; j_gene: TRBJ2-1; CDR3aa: CASSPGQGAYNEQFF; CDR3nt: TGTGCCAGCAGTCCGGGACAGGGGGCCTACAATGAGCAGTTCTTC
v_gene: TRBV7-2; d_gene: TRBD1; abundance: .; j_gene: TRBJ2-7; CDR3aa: CASSPRRTGGMYEQYF; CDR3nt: TGTGCCAGCAGCCCGAGACGTACAGGGGGCATGTACGAGCAGTACTTC
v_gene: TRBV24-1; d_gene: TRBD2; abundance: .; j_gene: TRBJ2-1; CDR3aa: CATSERTSGNNEQFF; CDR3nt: TGTGCCACCAGTGAGCGGACTAGCGGAAACAATGAGCAGTTCTTC